The clone carrying this TCR beta chain was seen more than once but under ten times. The target antigen is unknown. The germline V and J ends were trimmed by 3 bases and 2 bases, with 9 bases remaining between them. The germline V gene has CDR1 SGHDN and CDR2 FVKESK. The CDR3 sequence is 14 residues long. The data belong to a study of CD8 T cells in ankylosing spondylitis. TCR beta libraries were made by quantitative 5'-RACE with molecular barcodes. TCRdb reprocessed the 5' RACE reads via MiXCR and lists one record per CDR3 protein. The data contain about 130,000 distinct CDR3 sequences, about 6.4% of them seen just once; the ten biggest clones take up over 9%. Study conclusions and caveats: Researchers report that disease-linked clones proved CD8+ and relatively rare in peripheral blood. The authors reported significant enrichment of disease-linked clones in matched ankylosing spondylitis synovial fluid. Within ankylosing spondylitis blood, a TCR beta motif made up of eight highly homologous variants appeared to be characteristic.

This rearrangement joins TRBV14 to TRBJ2-3; D is unresolved. This clonotype was sampled from a male donor with ankylosing spondylitis or in good health (not recorded which). Sequencing was done on a sample of blood, either unsorted or a sorted T cell fraction (not recorded which). CDR3 sequence reads: CASSHRTTTDTQYF. DNA of the CDR3: TGTGCCAGCAGCCACAGGACCACCACAGATACGCAGTATTTT.